These 27 T cell receptor beta chains came from one sample sequenced in a study of blood T cells in healthy people across ages. PCR was performed a second time for about 6 to 12 cycles using a sample-barcoded 5' primer and a J-beta primer mix. TCRdb passed the 5' RACE reads through MiXCR, listing each CDR3 protein once. The profile shows roughly 1.5 million distinct CDR3 sequences, 35% to 45% of them singletons. The sequencing input was blood. The receptor source for this set is a woman younger than 30 in good health.

This clonotype was found a few times. CDR3 bases: TGTGCCAGCAGCACCACAGGGAGCACTGAAGCTTTCTTT. Translation: CASSTTGSTEAFF. The chain is built from TRBV9 and TRBJ1-1; TRBD1 is a possible D gene (6 bases). CDR1 and CDR2 (germline): SGDLS, YYNGEE. With 4 bases removed from V and 4 bases from J, the gap between germline ends came to 11 bases. This CDR3 region has 13 residues.

The chain is built from TRBV12-3 or TRBV12-4 and TRBJ1-1; D gene unclear. The CDR3 consists of 14 residues. With 5 bases removed from V and 4 bases from J, the gap between germline ends came to 14 bases. The DNA of the CDR3 is TGTGCCAGCAGTGACACTTACTGGGGCACTGAAGCTTTCTTT. Protein sequence: CASSDTYWGTEAFF.

The chain joins TRBV5-6 to TRBJ2-2; D not resolved. The V and J ends lost 1 base and 2 bases respectively, with 12 bases between them. CDR3 length: 16 amino acids. CDR1 is SGHDT and CDR2 is YYEEEE in the germline V gene. CDR3 nucleotides: TGTGCCAGCAGCTTGTATCCTAGAGGAAACACCGGGGAGCTGTTTTTT. It codes for CASSLYPRGNTGELFF.

The rearrangement joins TRBV20-1 to TRBJ1-5, with TRBD1 matching 9 bases. The CDR3 contains 15 residues. Germline V gene lookup returns CDR1 DFQATT and CDR2 SNEGSKA (reference sequence). CDR3: CSALFGTGPHQPQHF. The CDR3 nucleotides are TGCAGCGCCCTTTTCGGGACAGGGCCCCATCAGCCCCAGCATTTT.

On this clonotype itself: One junction end disagrees with the germline gene, perhaps due to a read error. This chain connects TRBV6-6 to TRBJ2-5; the match to TRBD2 covers 10 bases. There are 17 residues in the CDR3. Germline loops: CDR1 MNHNY, CDR2 SVGAGI (reference sequence). The CDR3 nucleotides read TGTGCCAGCAGTTACTCAGGTCTAGCGGGAGCTCAAGAGGCCCAGTACTTC. It translates to CASSYSGLAGAQEAQYF.

The V gene is TRBV20-1, the J gene TRBJ1-5; D ambiguous. This CDR3 has 14 residues. With 3 bases removed from V and 0 bases from J, the gap between germline ends came to 9 bases. CDR1 is DFQATT and CDR2 is SNEGSKA in the germline V gene (reference sequence). The CDR3 region is CSASNRVSNQPQHF. The CDR3 DNA reads as TGCAGTGCTAGCAACAGAGTTAGCAATCAGCCCCAGCATTTT.

V and J are TRBV9 and TRBJ2-1, with no clear D. This CDR3 has 13 residues. Germline assignment: CDR1 SGDLS and CDR2 YYNGEE. V lost 6 bases, J lost 6 bases, and 13 bases lay in between. CDR3 protein: CASNLRGVNEQFF. For the CDR3, the DNA is TGTGCCAGCAACCTCCGCGGTGTCAATGAGCAGTTCTTC. Together with reference TRBV9 and TRBJ2-1, the CDR3 gives the full variable domain: DSGVTQTPKHLITATGQRVTLRCSPRSGDLSVYWYQQSLDQGLQFLIQYYNGEERAKGNILERFSAQQFPDLHSELNLSSLELGDSALYFCASNLRGVNEQFFGPGTRLTVL.

V is TRBV4-1 and J is TRBJ2-2; 9 nucleotides align to TRBD2. CDR3 length: 19 residues. Per germline, CDR1 MGHRA and CDR2 YSYEKL. J lost 4 bases, V lost 4 bases, and 16 bases had no gene match. The CDR3 nucleotides are TGCGCCAGCAGCCCCATGGGACTAGCAGAAGCTTATCGCACCGGGGAGCTGTTTTTT. Its protein product is CASSPMGLAEAYRTGELFF.

The chain recombines TRBV29-1 with TRBJ1-4; tentatively, D is TRBD1 (6 bases). Trimming took 6 bases from V and 0 from J, leaving 11 bases between them. This CDR3 has 14 amino acids. Germline V CDR1 and CDR2: SQVTM, ANQGSEA. The CDR3 reads CSVWTDPTNEKLFF. CDR3 coding DNA: TGCAGCGTGTGGACAGATCCAACTAATGAAAAACTGTTTTTT.

This clonotype was counted a few times. V usage is TRBV4-3 and J usage is TRBJ1-2; D unresolved. The CDR3 loop spans 13 amino acids. The V gene lost 0 bases and the J gene lost 9 bases, with 11 bases spanning the gap. Germline-derived CDR1 and CDR2 are LGHNA and YSLEER. The CDR3 DNA reads as TGCGCCAGCAGCCAAGATTTTGACCGGAGCTACACCTTC. It encodes CASSQDFDRSYTF.

This clonotype occurred a few times. V gene TRBV4-1 combines with J gene TRBJ1-1; 9 nucleotides match TRBD1. The CDR3 is made up of 17 amino acids. The germline gives CDR1 MGHRA, CDR2 YSYEKL. Germline trimming cut 5 bases from V and 5 bases from J; bases unmatched to any gene: 15. The CDR3 DNA follows: TGCGCCAGCAGCAAAGCTCCCGCGGGACAGGGTTGGACTGAAGCTTTCTTT. This gives the protein CASSKAPAGQGWTEAFF.

This clonotype was seen a handful of times. The chain employs TRBV12-3 or TRBV12-4 and TRBJ1-1; D remains unclear. The V and J ends lost 7 bases and 2 bases respectively, with 11 bases between them. CDR3 length equals 13 residues. CDR3 sequence: CASTLTRNTEAFF. As DNA, the CDR3 is TGTGCCAGCACCTTAACCAGAAACACTGAAGCTTTCTTT.

This chain joins TRBV24-1 and TRBJ1-1; weak D call: TRBD1 (5 bases). Germline V lookup: CDR1 KGHDR, CDR2 SFDVKD. The CDR3 loop spans 13 amino acids. V was trimmed by 3 bases and J by 8 bases, leaving 12 bases between them. The DNA for the CDR3 is TGTGCCACCAGTGATCCGGGGGGGGTAGAAGCTTTCTTT. Residues: CATSDPGGVEAFF.

The V gene is TRBV7-3, the J gene TRBJ2-2; 7 bases line up with TRBD2. Germline CDR1 and CDR2: SGHTA and FQGTGA. V gave up 1 base and J gave up 6 bases; unmatched junction bases: 11. This CDR3 comprises 17 residues. CDR3 in amino acids: CASSLRGRAIFPGELFF. The CDR3 nucleotides are TGTGCCAGCAGCTTAAGAGGGAGGGCCATCTTCCCCGGGGAGCTGTTTTTT. The whole variable domain, remainder taken from reference TRBV7-3 and TRBJ2-2, is GAGVSQTPSNKVTEKGKYVELRCDPISGHTALYWYRQSLGQGPEFLIYFQGTGAADDSGLPNDRFFAVRPEGSVSTLKIQRTERGDSAVYLCASSLRGRAIFPGELFFGEGSRLTVL.

This clonotype was seen a handful of times. V and J are TRBV11-2 and TRBJ2-4; 8 nucleotides match TRBD2. The J call could be wrong; TRBJ2-7 is a better fit for the DNA end. The CDR3 spans 16 residues. The germline V gene has CDR1 SGHAT and CDR2 FQNNGV. Written as DNA, the CDR3 is TGTGCCAGCAGCTTTATCTGGCGGGGGGCCGCCTACGAGCAGTACTTC. Translation: CASSFIWRGAAYEQYF.

The chain couples TRBV3-1 to TRBJ1-4; D remains unclear. The germline CDR1 and CDR2 sequences are LGHDT and YNNKEL (reference sequence). This CDR3 contains 13 residues. The V and J ends lost 0 bases and 7 bases respectively, with 6 bases between them. CDR3 nucleotide sequence: TGTGCCAGCAGCCAAGACGTGGGTGAAAAACTGTTTTTT. Its protein product is CASSQDVGEKLFF.

This clonotype was found many times. This chain links TRBV20-1 with TRBJ2-7, with D tentatively TRBD1 (5 bases). The CDR3 is made up of 15 amino acids. The V end was cut by 2 bases, the J end by 0 bases, with 14 bases between. Germline loops: CDR1 DFQATT, CDR2 SNEGSKA (reference sequence). DNA for the CDR3: TGCAGTGCTAGATTAAGGGGAAGTTACTCCTACGAGCAGTACTTC. It codes for CSARLRGSYSYEQYF.

The chain couples TRBV9 to TRBJ1-6, with D possibly being TRBD1 (6 bases). The V end was cut by 3 bases, the J end by 7 bases, with 14 bases between. The CDR3 spans 15 residues. The V gene's germline CDR1 is SGDLS and CDR2 YYNGEE. In DNA form, the CDR3 reads TGTGCCAGCAGCGCGAGGACAGTGAAGAATTCACCCCTCCACTTT. Its translation is CASSARTVKNSPLHF.

Many counts were recorded for this clonotype. CDR3 nucleotides: TGTGCCAGCAGCTTAGATCGGGAAAAACTGTTTTTT. Its protein is CASSLDREKLFF. This chain uses TRBV11-2 with TRBJ1-4; D unresolved. Germline V gene data show CDR1 as SGHAT and CDR2 as FQNNGV. V lost 0 bases, J lost 8 bases, and 4 bases lay in between. The CDR3 length is 12 residues. Full variable domain (rest looked up from reference TRBV11-2 and TRBJ1-4): EAGVAQSPRYKIIEKRQSVAFWCNPISGHATLYWYQQILGQGPKLLIQFQNNGVVDDSQLPKDRFSAERLKGVDSTLKIQPAKLEDSAVYLCASSLDREKLFFGSGTQLSVL.

The chain recombines TRBV29-1 with TRBJ2-3; TRBD2 might be the D (6 bases). The CDR3 totals 17 residues. Trimming cost V 0 bases and J 0 bases, with 16 bases left between them. Germline V CDR1 and CDR2: SQVTM, ANQGSEA. The CDR3 DNA is TGCAGCGTTGAAGACCGAAAGGAGGGCCTGAGCACAGATACGCAGTATTTT. The encoded protein is CSVEDRKEGLSTDTQYF.

The gene calls are TRBV29-1 and TRBJ2-1; 10 bases line up with TRBD2. Germline V gene lookup returns CDR1 SQVTM and CDR2 ANQGSEA. Trimming took 7 bases from V and 2 from J; bases not matched to a gene: 8. The CDR3 extends over 15 amino acids. The CDR3 sequence is CSASGSGEPYNEQFF. CDR3 DNA sequence: TGCAGCGCTAGCGGGAGCGGGGAGCCCTACAATGAGCAGTTCTTC.

The sample holds many counts of this clonotype. The chain carries TRBV7-2 and TRBJ1-1; D is undetermined. Deletions cut 3 bases from V and 3 bases from J, with 8 bases between. The CDR3 length is 13 residues. Germline loops: CDR1 SGHTA, CDR2 FQGNSA. In DNA, the CDR3 is TGTGCCAGCAGCTTCTCACGGGACACTGAAGCTTTCTTT. This codes for CASSFSRDTEAFF.

On this clonotype: Relative to the germline gene, one junction end is altered; a read error may explain this. V is TRBV12-3 or TRBV12-4 and J is TRBJ2-3, with 7 positions matching TRBD1. The CDR3 is 15 residues long. CDR3 nucleotide sequence: TGTGCCAGCAGGTCGGGACAGTTCTTCGCAGATGCGCAGTATTTT. Its protein product is CASRSGQFFADAQYF.

This clonotype turned up a few times. V gene TRBV6-1 combines with J gene TRBJ2-1; either TRBD1 or TRBD2 may supply D (5 bases each). This CDR3 region has 17 residues. The V and J ends lost 4 bases and 5 bases respectively, with 21 bases between them. Germline V gives CDR1 MNHNS, CDR2 SASEGT. The CDR3 nucleotides are TGTGCCAGCAGTGGAGGATTCGGGGCGGTTGGGGACAATGAGCAGTTCTTC. It yields the protein CASSGGFGAVGDNEQFF.

CDR3 protein: CVIRLATSTDTQYF. DNA for the CDR3: TGTGTCATCCGACTAGCGACCAGCACAGATACGCAGTATTTT. The J gene is TRBJ2-3, the V gene TRBV6-2 or TRBV6-3; 8 bases fit TRBD2. The CDR3 runs 14 residues. CDR1 is MNHEY and CDR2 is SVGEGT in the germline V gene.

The chain couples TRBV4-1 to TRBJ1-3; no clear D gene. CDR1 MGHRA and CDR2 YSYEKL come from the germline V gene. V gave up 1 base and J gave up 4 bases, with 17 bases separating them. This CDR3 is built from 17 residues. CDR3 coding DNA: TGCGCCAGCAGCCAAGCGGCAGCGGGAAATACCGGAAACACCATATATTTT. Translated, it gives CASSQAAAGNTGNTIYF.

CDR3 amino acids: CASSFDSLGYTF. CDR3 in DNA: TGTGCCAGCAGTTTCGACAGTTTGGGCTACACCTTC. This chain links TRBV12-3 or TRBV12-4 with TRBJ1-2, with D perhaps matching TRBD1 (5 bases). There are 12 residues in the CDR3. The V end was cut by 3 bases, the J end by 8 bases, with 10 bases between.